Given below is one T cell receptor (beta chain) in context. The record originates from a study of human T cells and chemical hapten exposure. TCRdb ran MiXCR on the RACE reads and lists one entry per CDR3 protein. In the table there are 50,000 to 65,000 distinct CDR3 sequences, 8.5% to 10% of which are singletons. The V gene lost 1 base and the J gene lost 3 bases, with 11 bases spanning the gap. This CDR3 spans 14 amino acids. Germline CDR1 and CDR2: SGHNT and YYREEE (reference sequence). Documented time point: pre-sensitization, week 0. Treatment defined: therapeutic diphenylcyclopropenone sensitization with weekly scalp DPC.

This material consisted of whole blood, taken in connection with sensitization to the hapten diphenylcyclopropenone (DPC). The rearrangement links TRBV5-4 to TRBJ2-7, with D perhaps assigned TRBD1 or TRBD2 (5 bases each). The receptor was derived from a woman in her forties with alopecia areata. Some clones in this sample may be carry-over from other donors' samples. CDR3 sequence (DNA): TGTGCCAGCAGCTTGATGGGGGTTGGCTACGAGCAGTACTTC. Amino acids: CASSLMGVGYEQYF.